The 13 T cell receptor beta chains below all came from one sample that was sequenced in a study of OX40 agonist ivuxolimab in advanced cancers. This table comes from immunoSEQ multiplex PCR, and its TCRdb copy is limited to in-frame clones, with some not included. This sample yields 80,000 to 100,000 clones, of which roughly 84% are seen a single time; 0.3% to 0.35% belongs to the top ten. The sample was CD4+ or CD8+ T cells sorted from blood, taken in a trial of the OX40 agonist ivuxolimab. The origin of the receptors is an adult with an advanced solid tumor such as melanoma, head and neck, liver or kidney cancer.

The genes are TRBV21-1 and TRBJ1-6; the table names TRBD1, a call not compared with the DNA. TRBV21-1 is deemed a pseudogene. The CDR3 spans 15 residues. CDR3 nucleotide sequence: TGTGCCAGCAGGACAGCTAGCTCCTATAATTCACCCCTCCACTTT. It encodes CASRTASSYNSPLHF.

The rearrangement joins TRBV6-1 to TRBJ2-5, with 10 bases aligning to TRBD2. The CDR3 extends over 15 amino acids. Germline assignment: CDR1 MNHNS and CDR2 SASEGT. The trim removed 7 bases at V and 4 bases at J, leaving 9 bases unmatched. The CDR3 reads CASTRSGGVRETQYF. In nucleotides, the CDR3 is TGTGCCAGCACCCGAAGCGGGGGGGTACGAGAGACCCAGTACTTC.

This chain links TRBV6-5 with TRBJ1-3; D gene unclear. Germline V gene sequence: CDR1 MNHEY, CDR2 SVGAGI. V dropped 5 bases and J dropped 0 bases, with 11 bases sitting between them. The CDR3 covers 15 residues. CDR3 sequence (DNA): TGTGCCAGCAGTGCTACAGTTTCCTCTGGAAACACCATATATTTT. It translates to CASSATVSSGNTIYF.

V usage is TRBV10-2 and J usage is TRBJ1-5; 10 bases agree with TRBD1. This CDR3 has 16 residues. Germline CDR1 is WSHSY and CDR2 is SAAADI. The junction had 11 bases not matched to a gene; V was cut back by 6 bases and J by 6 bases. The CDR3 coding sequence is TGCGCCAGCAGCCAGATCGACAGGGGGCGTAGTCAGCCCCAGCATTTT. Translation: CASSQIDRGRSQPQHF.

The sample holds one count of this clone. The chain uses TRBV7-9 and TRBJ1-4; D is uncertain. The V gene's germline CDR1 is SEHNR and CDR2 FQNEAQ (reference sequence). The V end was cut by 5 bases, the J end by 0 bases, with 10 bases between. The CDR3 extends over 15 amino acids. CDR3 residues: CASSKSGATNEKLFF. For the CDR3, the DNA is TGTGCCAGCAGCAAATCCGGTGCAACTAATGAAAAACTGTTTTTT. The full variable domain, rest sourced from reference TRBV7-9 and TRBJ1-4, is DTGVSQNPRHKITKRGQNVTFRCDPISEHNRLYWYRQTLGQGPEFLTYFQNEAQLEKSRLLSDRFSAERPKGSFSTLEIQRTEQGDSAMYLCASSKSGATNEKLFFGSGTQLSVL.

The V and J genes are TRBV5-1 and TRBJ2-6; D possibly matches TRBD1 or TRBD2 (5 bases each). The CDR3 totals 17 residues. The V end was cut by 3 bases, the J end by 8 bases, with 21 bases between. Germline V gives CDR1 SGHRS, CDR2 YFSETQ. The CDR3, as DNA: TGCGCCAGCAGCTACGACTTTACGGGACCCCTATCCAACGTCCTGACTTTC. This gives the protein CASSYDFTGPLSNVLTF.

The DNA of the CDR3 is TGCGCCAGCAGTGTGTCGAGCCTGAGCCAAGTGAACATTCAGTACTTC. It is translated as CASSVSSLSQVNIQYF. The chain joins TRBV10-2 to TRBJ2-4; D not resolved. CDR1 and CDR2 (germline): WSHSY, SAAADI. The CDR3 length is 16 residues. Between the trimmed V and J ends, which lost 4 bases and 7 bases, there was a span of 20 bases.

This chain joins TRBV19 and TRBJ2-6; TRBD1 agrees at 8 bases. This CDR3 is 14 amino acids long. V was clipped by 5 bases and J by 6 bases; unmatched bases: 3. Germline lookup yields CDR1 LNHDA and CDR2 SQIVND (reference sequence). CDR3 residues: CASSHRGAANVLTF. DNA of the CDR3: TGTGCCAGTAGTCACAGGGGGGCGGCCAACGTCCTGACTTTC.

In nucleotides, the CDR3 is TGTGCCAGCAGCTCACCGGGACAGGGTCCCTACGAGCAGTACTTC. This translates into CASSSPGQGPYEQYF. The chain recombines TRBV7-9 with TRBJ2-7, with 9 bases lining up with TRBD1. Trimming took 4 bases from V and 2 from J; bases not matched to a gene: 6. Germline V gene data show CDR1 as SEHNR and CDR2 as FQNEAQ (reference sequence). The CDR3 spans 15 residues.

The chain uses TRBV6-1 and TRBJ2-7, with TRBD1 matching over 11 bases. This CDR3 spans 12 amino acids. The V gene's germline CDR1 is MNHNS and CDR2 SASEGT. V lost 8 bases and J lost 6; bases outside the gene matches: 3. The CDR3: CASGQGAGEQYF. CDR3 sequence (DNA): TGTGCCAGCGGACAGGGGGCGGGCGAGCAGTACTTC.

V usage is TRBV28 and J usage is TRBJ2-1; 10 nucleotides match TRBD2. Germline V gene sequence: CDR1 MDHEN, CDR2 SYDVKM. The CDR3 is 15 residues long. J was trimmed by 6 bases and V by 4 bases; bases with no gene match: 6. CDR3 nucleotides: TGTGCCAGCAGTTCAGCAGCGGGGGGGTTCAATGAGCAGTTCTTC. It encodes CASSSAAGGFNEQFF.

This sequence joins TRBV4-1 and TRBJ2-1; TRBD2 matches 13 bases. This CDR3 comprises 16 residues. V dropped 3 bases and J dropped 10; count of bases not matched to a gene: 9. CDR1 and CDR2 (germline): MGHRA, YSYEKL. CDR3 sequence reads: CASSQQLAGGSNEQFF. CDR3 nucleotide sequence: TGCGCCAGCAGCCAGCAACTAGCGGGGGGGAGCAACGAGCAGTTCTTC.

The V call is TRBV6-5, the J call TRBJ2-5; D is uncertain. Germline V gene sequence: CDR1 MNHEY, CDR2 SVGAGI. Trimming took off 0 bases at V and 7 bases at J, with 12 bases between the two ends. The CDR3 has 14 residues. DNA of the CDR3: TGTGCCAGCAGTTACTCGAGTAGTCTGCTGACCCAGTACTTC. This translates into CASSYSSSLLTQYF.